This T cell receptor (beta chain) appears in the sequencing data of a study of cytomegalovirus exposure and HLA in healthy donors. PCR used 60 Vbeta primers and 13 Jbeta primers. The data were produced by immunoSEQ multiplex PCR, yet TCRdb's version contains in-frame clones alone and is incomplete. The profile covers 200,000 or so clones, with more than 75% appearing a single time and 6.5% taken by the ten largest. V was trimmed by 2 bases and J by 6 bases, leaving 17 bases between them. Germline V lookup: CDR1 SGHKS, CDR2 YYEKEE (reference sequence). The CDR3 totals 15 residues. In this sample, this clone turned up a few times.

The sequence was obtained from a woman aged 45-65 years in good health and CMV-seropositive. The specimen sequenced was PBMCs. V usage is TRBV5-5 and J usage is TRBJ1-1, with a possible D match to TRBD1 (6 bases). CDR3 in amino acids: CASSFEHRKGAEAFF. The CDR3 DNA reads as TGTGCCAGCAGCTTCGAACACCGTAAGGGGGCTGAAGCTTTCTTT.